This T cell receptor (beta chain) was sequenced for a study of blood T cell repertoires in COVID-19. The overall study: There were acute and convalescent COVID-19 samples, and they came from the United States, Italy and Spain. Sources were T cells, B-cell-depleted T cells, or PBMCs; the material itself was cDNA or gDNA.

Source study methods: The assay estimated nucleated cells by amplifying reference gene primers. Sequencing was performed with immunoSEQ multiplex PCR; in TCRdb, only in-frame clones are kept and a portion is missing. That table furnishes V, J and clone size, whereas the DNA furnished D and trimming. Among around 110,000 clones listed, over 80% were seen once. The clonotype was recovered from a man younger than 45 with acute or convalescent COVID-19. Sequenced: peripheral blood.

CDR3: CAWSSKRITGNTIYF. The CDR3 coding sequence is TGTGCCTGGTCTTCAAAGCGGATTACTGGAAACACCATATATTTT. The chain couples TRBV30 to TRBJ1-3; D gene ambiguous. Germline assignment: CDR1 GTSNPN and CDR2 SVGIG (reference sequence). The CDR3 consists of 15 residues. V shed 5 bases and J shed 2 bases, with 16 bases lying between them.